This T cell receptor beta chain was retrieved from a study of blood T cells in healthy people across ages. Overall study findings and caveats: Percentage of naive T cells showed a strong correlation with TCR beta diversity. Unsorted PBMCs prevented conclusive naive versus antigen-experienced comparison.

There are a few counts of this clonotype. The antigen is undetermined. Per the germline V gene, CDR1 is MNHEY and CDR2 is SMNVEV (reference sequence). The CDR3 runs 18 residues. It was with a sample-barcoded 5' primer and a J-beta primer mix that a second PCR of roughly 7 to 11 cycles was run. Each CDR3 protein is one row after TCRdb ran MiXCR on the 5' RACE reads. The data show under 2,000,000 distinct CDR3 sequences, approximately 50% seen once. The specimen sequenced was blood. This sequence originates from a woman aged 40-49 years in good health. The rearrangement joins TRBV27 to TRBJ2-5; D may correspond to TRBD1 or TRBD2 (5 bases each). Judging by the DNA end, TRBJ2-7 fits better; the J call may be wrong. CDR3: CASSHKTMYRDRDYEQYF. In DNA form, the CDR3 reads TGTGCCAGCTCCCATAAGACCATGTACCGGGACCGGGACTACGAGCAGTACTTC.